The TCR beta chain described here comes from a study of T-cell memory formation after mild COVID-19. For the study at large: Across donors, TCR clusters were largely donor specific.

The sample holds a few counts of this clonotype. The CDR3 is 14 amino acids. Trimming took 1 base from V and 5 from J, leaving 6 bases between them. Germline-derived CDR1 and CDR2 are LNHNV and YYDKDF (reference sequence). Researchers used 5'RACE with constant-segment primers to make TCR alpha and TCR beta cDNA libraries that carry sample barcodes and UMIs. Via MiXCR, TCRdb re-called the 5' RACE reads, giving one row per CDR3 protein. The sample shows more than 350,000 distinct CDR3 sequences, about 17% of them seen only once. The chain links TRBV15 to TRBJ1-6, with a possible D match to TRBD1 (5 bases). The source of this sequence is a man younger than 35 who had mild COVID-19 (a few samples of this study predate the infection). Cell type and time point are not known. The sample consisted of PBMCs or a T cell subset sorted from them (not recorded which). The CDR3 region has the DNA TGTGCCACCAGCAGAGGCAGGGATAATTCACCCCTCCACTTT. Encoded protein: CATSRGRDNSPLHF.